The T cell receptor beta chain described here comes from a study of cytomegalovirus exposure and HLA in healthy donors. In the study overall: The 120 or so validation repertoires used a platform that matched the one used for the roughly 650 first-cohort repertoires, as a later analysis reported.

The assay was immunoSEQ multiplex PCR, and TCRdb's table has in-frame clones only and misses some. Counted here are approximately 260,000 clones, approximately 86% occurring once; the ten biggest clones make up around 1.2%. Study-wide points: The dataset shows that most TCR sequences were rare, while some public TCRs occurred in many donors.

A remark on this clone: Its antigen remains unidentified.

The CDR3 is made up of 17 amino acids. The germline CDR1 and CDR2 sequences are MNHEY and SMNVEV (reference sequence). After removal of 6 bases from V and 0 bases from J, the junction contained 7 bases not matched to a gene. Sequences were obtained from PBMCs. V is TRBV27 and J is TRBJ2-7; 14 nucleotides align to TRBD2. The clonotype was recovered from a woman aged 30 to 39 in good health and CMV-seropositive. The chain's CDR3 is CASSTGLAGESSYEQYF. CDR3 sequence (DNA): TGTGCCAGCAGCACGGGACTAGCGGGGGAAAGCTCCTACGAGCAGTACTTC.